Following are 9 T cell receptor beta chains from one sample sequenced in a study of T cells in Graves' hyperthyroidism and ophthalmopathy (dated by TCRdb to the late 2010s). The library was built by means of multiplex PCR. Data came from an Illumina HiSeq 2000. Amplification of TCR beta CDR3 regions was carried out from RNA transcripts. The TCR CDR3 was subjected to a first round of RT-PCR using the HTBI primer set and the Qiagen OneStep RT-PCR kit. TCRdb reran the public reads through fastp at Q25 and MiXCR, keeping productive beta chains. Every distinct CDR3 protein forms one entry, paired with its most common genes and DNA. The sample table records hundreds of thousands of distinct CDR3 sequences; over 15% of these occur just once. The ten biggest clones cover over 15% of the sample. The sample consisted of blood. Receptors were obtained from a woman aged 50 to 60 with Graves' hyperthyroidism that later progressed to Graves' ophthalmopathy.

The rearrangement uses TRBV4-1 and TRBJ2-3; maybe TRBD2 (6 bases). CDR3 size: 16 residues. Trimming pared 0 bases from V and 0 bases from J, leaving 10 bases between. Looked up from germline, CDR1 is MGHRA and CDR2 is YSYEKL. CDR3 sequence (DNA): TGCGCCAGCAGCCAAGATCGGCGGGGTAGCACAGATACGCAGTATTTT. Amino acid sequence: CASSQDRRGSTDTQYF.

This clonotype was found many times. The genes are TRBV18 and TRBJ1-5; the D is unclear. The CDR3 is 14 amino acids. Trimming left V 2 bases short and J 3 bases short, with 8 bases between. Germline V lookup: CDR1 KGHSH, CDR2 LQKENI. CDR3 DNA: TGTGCCAGCTCACCAGCCAGCAACAATCAGCCCCAGCATTTT. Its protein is CASSPASNNQPQHF.

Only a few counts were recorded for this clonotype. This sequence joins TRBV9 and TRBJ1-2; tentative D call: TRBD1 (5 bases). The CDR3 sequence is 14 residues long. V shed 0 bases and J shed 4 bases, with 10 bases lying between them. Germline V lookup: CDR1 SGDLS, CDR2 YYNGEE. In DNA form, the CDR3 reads TGTGCCAGCAGCGTAGCTAGCCAGGGCTATGGCTACACCTTC. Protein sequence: CASSVASQGYGYTF.

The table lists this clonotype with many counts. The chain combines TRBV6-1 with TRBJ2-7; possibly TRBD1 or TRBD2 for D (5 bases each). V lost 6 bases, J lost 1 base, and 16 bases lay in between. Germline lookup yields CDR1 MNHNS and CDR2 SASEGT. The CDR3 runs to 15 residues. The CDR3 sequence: CASRGPGRGSYEQYF. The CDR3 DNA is TGTGCCAGCAGGGGACCGGGACGCGGATCCTACGAGCAGTACTTC.

DNA of the CDR3: TGTGCCAGCAGCACCGGGTTGGAACCCTACGAGCAGTACTTC. It translates to CASSTGLEPYEQYF. This chain connects TRBV12-3 or TRBV12-4 to TRBJ2-7; D unresolved. Deletions cut 6 bases from V and 2 bases from J, with 14 bases between. This CDR3 has 14 amino acids.

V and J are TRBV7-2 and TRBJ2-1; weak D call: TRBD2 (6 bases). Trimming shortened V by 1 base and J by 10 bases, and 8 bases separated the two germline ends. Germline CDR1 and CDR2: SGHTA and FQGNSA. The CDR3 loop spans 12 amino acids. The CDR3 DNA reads TGTGCCAGCAGCTTAGTGCGGGGCGAGCAGTTCTTC. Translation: CASSLVRGEQFF.

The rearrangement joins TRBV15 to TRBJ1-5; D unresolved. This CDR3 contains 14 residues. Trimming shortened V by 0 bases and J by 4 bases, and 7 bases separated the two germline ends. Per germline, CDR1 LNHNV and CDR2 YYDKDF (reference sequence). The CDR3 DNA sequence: TGTGCCACCAGCAGAGAGTGGGTAAATCAGCCCCAGCATTTT. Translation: CATSREWVNQPQHF.

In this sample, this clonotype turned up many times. The CDR3 region has the DNA TGTGCCAGCAGCTCTTTTATGAACACTGAAGCTTTCTTT. It translates to CASSSFMNTEAFF. J is TRBJ1-1 and V is TRBV7-2, with D hard to call. From germline, CDR1 is SGHTA and CDR2 FQGNSA. CDR3 length equals 13 residues. The ends were cut back, 4 bases at V and 0 bases at J, with 6 bases in the middle.

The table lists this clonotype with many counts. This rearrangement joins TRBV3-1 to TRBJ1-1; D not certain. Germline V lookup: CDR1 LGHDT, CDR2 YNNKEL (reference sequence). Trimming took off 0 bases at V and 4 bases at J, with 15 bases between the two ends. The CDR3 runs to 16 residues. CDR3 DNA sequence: TGTGCCAGCAGCCAAGAAGAGGTTCGTATGGGCACTGAAGCTTTCTTT. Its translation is CASSQEEVRMGTEAFF. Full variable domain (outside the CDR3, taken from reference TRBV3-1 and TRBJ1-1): DTAVSQTPKYLVTQMGNDKSIKCEQNLGHDTMYWYKQDSKKFLKIMFSYNNKELIINETVPNRFSPKSPDKAHLNLHINSLELGDSAVYFCASSQEEVRMGTEAFFGQGTRLTVV.